These 10 T cell receptor beta chains originate from one sample sequenced in a study of blood T cell repertoires in COVID-19. The table came from immunoSEQ multiplex PCR; TCRdb's copy has only in-frame clones and leaves some out. This table holds about 220,000 clones, 80% to 90% found once. Sequencing input: PBMCs or T cells enriched from blood (not recorded which). The receptors originated from a woman aged 45-59 years with acute COVID-19.

V and J are TRBV19 and TRBJ2-1; D is possibly TRBD2 (5 bases). CDR1 is LNHDA, CDR2 SQIVND, per germline (reference sequence). Trimming left V 6 bases short and J 6 bases short, with 9 bases between. The CDR3 length is 12 residues. CDR3 in amino acids: CASSPSGNEQFF. The DNA for the CDR3 is TGTGCCAGTAGCCCCAGCGGCAATGAGCAGTTCTTC.

This chain uses TRBV4-2 with TRBJ2-7, with D perhaps TRBD1 (5 bases). Germline-derived CDR1 and CDR2 are LGHNA and YNFKEQ. There are 14 residues in the CDR3. V lost 1 base and J lost 3, with 10 bases in between. The CDR3 reads CASSQGTDSYEQYF. The CDR3 region has the DNA TGTGCCAGCAGCCAAGGAACTGACAGCTACGAGCAGTACTTC.

This sequence joins TRBV2 and TRBJ1-6, with no clear D. Germline lookup yields CDR1 SNHLY and CDR2 FYNNEI. The CDR3 is 12 residues long. Trimming took off 4 bases at V and 7 bases at J, with 5 bases between the two ends. CDR3 nucleotide sequence: TGTGCCAGCAGTGCGGGGAATTCACCCCTCCACTTT. Protein product: CASSAGNSPLHF. Full variable domain (outside the CDR3, taken from reference TRBV2 and TRBJ1-6): EPEVTQTPSHQVTQMGQEVILRCVPISNHLYFYWYRQILGQKVEFLVSFYNNEISEKSEIFDDQFSVERPDGSNFTLKIRSTKLEDSAMYFCASSAGNSPLHFGNGTRLTVT.

The chain couples TRBV19 to TRBJ2-2; the D gene is possibly TRBD2 (5 bases). This CDR3 contains 13 residues. Germline assignment: CDR1 LNHDA and CDR2 SQIVND (reference sequence). The V and J ends lost 7 bases and 5 bases respectively, with 11 bases between them. CDR3 loop: CASNSRGTGELFF. The CDR3 bases are TGTGCCAGTAATAGTCGAGGGACCGGGGAGCTGTTTTTT.

The V call is TRBV7-3, the J call TRBJ2-7, with 10 bases matching TRBD2. The CDR3 length is 15 residues. Trimming removed 2 bases from V and 2 bases from J; junction bases left unmatched: 3. From germline, CDR1 is SGHTA and CDR2 FQGTGA. CDR3 amino acids: CASSLELAGTYEQYF. The DNA of the CDR3 is TGTGCCAGCAGCTTAGAACTAGCGGGGACCTACGAGCAGTACTTC. The complete variable domain, with remaining parts taken from reference TRBV7-3 and TRBJ2-7, reads GAGVSQTPSNKVTEKGKYVELRCDPISGHTALYWYRQSLGQGPEFLIYFQGTGAADDSGLPNDRFFAVRPEGSVSTLKIQRTERGDSAVYLCASSLELAGTYEQYFGPGTRLTVT.

A single count supports this clone. V gene TRBV2 combines with J gene TRBJ1-4; a possible D gene is TRBD1 (6 bases). CDR1 and CDR2 from the germline V gene are SNHLY and FYNNEI. The germline V and J ends were trimmed by 4 bases and 5 bases, with 14 bases remaining between them. This CDR3 contains 15 residues. Written as DNA, the CDR3 is TGTGCCAGCAGTGCCGTAACAGGGATAAATGAAAAACTGTTTTTT. This encodes CASSAVTGINEKLFF.

The V gene is TRBV4-2, the J gene TRBJ2-4; D unclear. With 1 base removed from V and 1 base from J, the gap between germline ends came to 14 bases. Germline CDR1 is LGHNA and CDR2 is YNFKEQ. CDR3 length equals 17 residues. The CDR3 DNA follows: TGTGCCAGCAGCCAAGGCGGTGTATGGCAGGCCAAAAACATTCAGTACTTC. Its protein product is CASSQGGVWQAKNIQYF.

The chain employs TRBV18 and TRBJ2-7; D gene uncertain. Trimming pared 8 bases from V and 7 bases from J, leaving 12 bases between. The CDR3 is made up of 11 amino acids. Looked up from germline, CDR1 is KGHSH and CDR2 is LQKENI. This CDR3 is CASASLAEQYF. CDR3 coding DNA: TGTGCCAGCGCGAGTCTTGCTGAGCAGTACTTC.

This chain connects TRBV2 to TRBJ2-1, with a possible D match to TRBD2 (6 bases). The CDR3 sequence is 14 residues long. In germline, CDR1 is SNHLY, CDR2 FYNNEI. Trimming removed 4 bases from V and 9 bases from J, with 16 bases in between. CDR3 nucleotide sequence: TGTGCCAGCAGTGCGATGCGGGATGGGATTGAGCAGTTCTTC. Protein sequence: CASSAMRDGIEQFF.

The rearrangement joins TRBV28 to TRBJ2-1, with D perhaps matching TRBD2 (5 bases). Per germline, CDR1 MDHEN and CDR2 SYDVKM. The CDR3 covers 16 residues. V lost 6 bases and J lost 4, with 19 bases in between. The CDR3 region is CASSSGGRVDYNEQFF. The CDR3 nucleotides read TGTGCCAGCAGCTCGGGTGGGCGGGTTGATTACAATGAGCAGTTCTTC.